Below, 4 T cell receptor beta chains from the same sample are listed, as sequenced in a study of T cells in localized non-small cell lung cancer. Profiling relied on immunoSEQ multiplex PCR, and the TCRdb table lists in-frame clones only, not all of them. The sample includes fewer than 4,500 clones, more than 15% of them seen just once. The sample here was lung tumor tissue, taken before any cancer treatment. Receptors originate from a female donor at least 60 years old with stage II lung adenocarcinoma.

A few counts support this clone. This chain uses TRBV15 with TRBJ1-1, with D perhaps matching TRBD1 (5 bases). V lost 0 bases, J lost 4 bases, and 9 bases lay in between. Germline V CDR1 and CDR2: LNHNV, YYDKDF (reference sequence). The CDR3 sequence is 14 residues long. The chain's CDR3 is CATSRDRQGTEAFF. DNA for the CDR3: TGTGCCACCAGCAGAGATCGGCAGGGCACTGAAGCTTTCTTT. Supplemented by reference TRBV15 and TRBJ1-1, the full variable domain reads DAMVIQNPRYQVTQFGKPVTLSCSQTLNHNVMYWYQQKSSQAPKLLFHYYDKDFNNEADTPDNFQSRRPNTSFCFLDIRSPGLGDTAMYLCATSRDRQGTEAFFGQGTRLTVV.

The sample holds a few counts of this clone. This chain uses TRBV28 with TRBJ1-2, with D maybe TRBD1 (6 bases). V was shortened by 8 bases and J by 5 bases, with 12 bases between the two germline ends. Germline-derived CDR1 and CDR2 are MDHEN and SYDVKM. CDR3 length equals 12 residues. The CDR3 region has the DNA TGTGCCAGCTCAGGGGTTGGATATGGCTACACCTTC. Amino acids: CASSGVGYGYTF.

This clone turned up a few times. The V gene is TRBV6-7, the J gene TRBJ1-3; D perhaps matches TRBD1 (5 bases). TRBV6-7 is labeled an ORF, and its function is uncertain. The CDR3 has 11 amino acids. CDR3 sequence (DNA): TGTGCAGCCCGGGGGGTGGACACCATATATTTT. This sequence encodes CAARGVDTIYF.

The chain has TRBV19 and TRBJ2-5, with D possibly being TRBD1 (5 bases). The germline CDR1 and CDR2 sequences are LNHDA and SQIVND (reference sequence). V was clipped by 9 bases and J by 4 bases, with 21 bases between them. CDR3 size: 15 residues. CDR3 residues: CASRLGKGSGETQYF. The CDR3 DNA follows: TGTGCCAGCCGATTAGGGAAGGGGTCGGGAGAGACCCAGTACTTC.